What follows are 25 T cell receptor beta chains derived from one specimen sequenced in a study of cytotoxic CD8 clonotypes in ibrutinib-treated CLL (dated by TCRdb to about 2021). Library method: the immunoSEQ multiplex PCR assay. TCRdb took over this immuneACCESS table, retaining in-frame rearrangements with V and J assigned. Such tables are incomplete; in checked studies, under half of the missing clones stem from an unresolved V gene, and the remainder is unexplained. The sample table records about 140,000 clones; 75% to 85% of these occur just once. The leading ten clones occupy 7.6% of the sample. The specimen was PBMCs, collected after 36 months of ibrutinib treatment. These receptors were obtained from a human donor with chronic lymphocytic leukemia.

In its sample, this clone was seen once. The rearrangement links TRBV14 to TRBJ2-1; no firm D call. The germline CDR1 and CDR2 sequences are SGHDN and FVKESK. V was trimmed by 3 bases and J by 2 bases, leaving 8 bases between them. This CDR3 has 14 amino acids. Written as DNA, the CDR3 is TGTGCCAGCAGCCACCGGGCAGCCTACAATGAGCAGTTCTTC. This encodes CASSHRAAYNEQFF.

This clone came up a few times. This rearrangement joins TRBV5-1 to TRBJ1-5; TRBD1 aligns across 9 bases. J lost 3 bases, V lost 4 bases, and 5 bases had no gene match. This CDR3 comprises 15 residues. Germline V lookup: CDR1 SGHRS, CDR2 YFSETQ. The CDR3 DNA reads as TGCGCCAGCAGCGCCACAGGGGGCCCCAATCAGCCCCAGCATTTT. The encoded protein is CASSATGGPNQPQHF.

The chain combines TRBV7-9 with TRBJ1-2; unclear D gene. V was clipped by 1 base and J by 8 bases, with 11 bases between them. Germline V gene data show CDR1 as SEHNR and CDR2 as FQNEAQ (reference sequence). The CDR3 covers 13 residues. The CDR3 reads CASSLEGVAGYTF. The CDR3 bases are TGTGCCAGCAGCTTAGAGGGAGTCGCCGGCTACACCTTC.

This chain joins TRBV7-2 and TRBJ2-2, with D unclear. CDR3 size: 15 residues. Per germline, CDR1 SGHTA and CDR2 FQGNSA. The ends were cut back, 10 bases at V and 2 bases at J, with 17 bases in the middle. CDR3 DNA: TGTGCCACCGACCTCCCTAGTATCAACACCGGGGAGCTGTTTTTT. Protein sequence: CATDLPSINTGELFF.

The V and J genes are TRBV12-5 and TRBJ2-5, with D unclear. V was clipped by 3 bases and J by 0 bases, with 14 bases between them. Germline loops: CDR1 LGHNT, CDR2 FRNRAP. CDR3 size: 16 residues. Written as DNA, the CDR3 is TGTGCTAGTGGTTTTGGGTTATTGCCTCACCAAGAGACCCAGTACTTC. Translated: CASGFGLLPHQETQYF.

V is TRBV5-1 and J is TRBJ2-1, with 7 bases matching TRBD2. CDR1 and CDR2 from the germline V gene are SGHRS and YFSETQ. The CDR3 extends over 15 amino acids. V shed 0 bases, J shed 5 bases, and the junction held 5 bases outside the gene matches. CDR3 sequence reads: CASSLVPSGDNEQFF. The CDR3 DNA sequence: TGCGCCAGCAGCTTGGTCCCTAGCGGAGACAATGAGCAGTTCTTC.

The chain couples TRBV12-5 to TRBJ2-1; D is ambiguous. Looked up from germline, CDR1 is LGHNT and CDR2 is FRNRAP. The CDR3 runs to 11 residues. The V gene lost 3 bases and the J gene lost 8 bases, with 5 bases spanning the gap. The CDR3 bases are TGTGCTAGTGGTTTCGGGTATGAGCAGTTCTTC. It specifies CASGFGYEQFF.

For the CDR3, the DNA is TGTGCCAGCAGCGTAGGGGTCGGGGAGTCCGAGGGGCAGCCCCAGCATTTT. This translates into CASSVGVGESEGQPQHF. This chain links TRBV9 with TRBJ1-5; tentatively, D is TRBD1 (5 bases). CDR1 and CDR2 from the germline V gene are SGDLS and YYNGEE. V was pared by 0 bases and J by 7 bases, with 20 bases between. This CDR3 has 17 amino acids. The full variable domain, with the rest looked up from reference TRBV9 and TRBJ1-5, is DSGVTQTPKHLITATGQRVTLRCSPRSGDLSVYWYQQSLDQGLQFLIQYYNGEERAKGNILERFSAQQFPDLHSELNLSSLELGDSALYFCASSVGVGESEGQPQHFGDGTRLSIL.

This clone was detected only a few times. The CDR3 bases are TGTGCCAGTAGTATAGGGGGGACAGGACTCACTGAAGCTTTCTTT. As protein: CASSIGGTGLTEAFF. The rearrangement uses TRBV19 and TRBJ1-1; 8 bases are a match to TRBD1. CDR1 and CDR2 from the germline V gene are LNHDA and SQIVND (reference sequence). The length of the CDR3 is 15 residues. The V and J ends lost 1 base and 4 bases, in that order; junction bases with no gene match: 5.

The chain combines TRBV18 with TRBJ2-3; 11 nucleotides agree with TRBD1. Germline values: CDR1 KGHSH, CDR2 LQKENI. The CDR3 spans 16 residues. With V trimmed by 0 bases and J by 5 bases, 4 bases remained unmatched. The CDR3 DNA is TGTGCCAGCTCACCACCCACGGGACAGGGGGTAGATACGCAGTATTTT. Its translation: CASSPPTGQGVDTQYF.

The rearrangement joins TRBV28 to TRBJ1-5, with unresolved D. Trimming cost V 1 base and J 7 bases, with 14 bases left between them. This CDR3 has 15 amino acids. Germline assignment: CDR1 MDHEN and CDR2 SYDVKM. The CDR3 coding sequence is TGTGCCAGCAGTTTATCACTAGGAGTAGGACAGCCCCAGCATTTT. As protein: CASSLSLGVGQPQHF.

The chain carries TRBV19 and TRBJ1-5; weak D call: TRBD1 (6 bases). Germline V gene lookup returns CDR1 LNHDA and CDR2 SQIVND (reference sequence). V lost 9 bases, J lost 0 bases, and 9 bases lay in between. CDR3 length: 13 residues. The CDR3: CASRDISNQPQHF. As DNA, the CDR3 is TGTGCCAGCAGGGACATTAGCAATCAGCCCCAGCATTTT.

This chain links TRBV4-2 with TRBJ2-3, with TRBD2 matching over 10 bases. Trimming removed 4 bases from V and 1 base from J; junction bases left unmatched: 5. The CDR3 is 16 amino acids. CDR1 and CDR2 from the germline V gene are LGHNA and YNFKEQ. CDR3 in amino acids: CASSRHGTSGTDTQYF. In DNA, the CDR3 is TGTGCCAGCAGCCGTCATGGGACTAGCGGCACAGATACGCAGTATTTT.

V usage is TRBV6-1 and J usage is TRBJ1-5, with a weak D call TRBD1 (5 bases). This CDR3 is 15 amino acids long. V lost 6 bases and J 0 bases, leaving 12 bases between the germline ends. The germline V gene has CDR1 MNHNS and CDR2 SASEGT. CDR3 nucleotide sequence: TGTGCCAGCAGGACCGACAGAAATAGCAATCAGCCCCAGCATTTT. Translated: CASRTDRNSNQPQHF.

There are a few counts of this clone. This chain joins TRBV11-2 and TRBJ1-1, with no clear D. V dropped 5 bases and J dropped 1 base, with 8 bases sitting between them. Germline V gene sequence: CDR1 SGHAT, CDR2 FQNNGV. CDR3 size: 13 residues. As DNA, the CDR3 is TGTGCCAGCAGCCTACATACGAACACTGAAGCTTTCTTT. Translation gives CASSLHTNTEAFF.

The chain recombines TRBV7-8 with TRBJ2-6; D not resolved. V was pared by 7 bases and J by 4 bases, with 14 bases between. The CDR3 contains 15 residues. Germline CDR1 and CDR2: SGHVS and FQNEAQ. The CDR3 spells CASTSPLSGANVLTF. The CDR3, as DNA: TGTGCCAGCACCTCCCCCCTCTCCGGGGCCAACGTCCTGACTTTC.

This chain links TRBV27 with TRBJ2-4; D unresolved. The V end was cut by 5 bases, the J end by 6 bases, with 17 bases between. Germline CDR1 is MNHEY and CDR2 is SMNVEV (reference sequence). CDR3 length: 15 residues. The CDR3 DNA reads as TGTGCCAGCAGTCGAGGCAGGATGAAGGGAAACATTCAGTACTTC. It yields the protein CASSRGRMKGNIQYF.

The rearrangement links TRBV5-1 to TRBJ1-4; TRBD1 aligns across 7 bases. Looked up from germline, CDR1 is SGHRS and CDR2 is YFSETQ. Losses at the gene ends were 0 bases for V and 4 bases for J; bases not matched to a gene: 9. CDR3 length equals 17 residues. The CDR3 DNA sequence: TGCGCCAGCAGCTTGGAATCCCCCGGGACAGTTAATGAAAAACTGTTTTTT. Protein sequence: CASSLESPGTVNEKLFF. The full variable domain, with the rest looked up from reference TRBV5-1 and TRBJ1-4, is KAGVTQTPRYLIKTRGQQVTLSCSPISGHRSVSWYQQTPGQGLQFLFEYFSETQRNKGNFPGRFSGRQFSNSRSEMNVSTLELGDSALYLCASSLESPGTVNEKLFFGSGTQLSVL.

The rearrangement links TRBV29-1 to TRBJ2-2; D is undetermined. The CDR3 has 11 amino acids. Germline loops: CDR1 SQVTM, CDR2 ANQGSEA. Trimming removed 4 bases at V and 7 bases at J, with 7 bases between. CDR3 sequence reads: CSVVVYGELFF. Written as DNA, the CDR3 is TGCAGCGTTGTTGTTTACGGGGAGCTGTTTTTT.

J is TRBJ2-1 and V is TRBV6-4; 10 nucleotides align to TRBD1. Trimming at V came to 10 bases and at J to 5 bases, leaving 8 bases not matched to a gene. Germline CDR1 is MRHNA and CDR2 is SNTAGT. The CDR3 has 14 amino acids. The CDR3 DNA reads TGTGCCACGGCCGGGACAGGGGAGAACAATGAGCAGTTCTTC. Its protein is CATAGTGENNEQFF.

The chain links TRBV28 to TRBJ1-2, with D uncertain. V lost 4 bases and J lost 1, with 7 bases in between. The length of the CDR3 is 13 residues. Germline assignment: CDR1 MDHEN and CDR2 SYDVKM. Written as DNA, the CDR3 is TGTGCCAGCAGTTCGGCCAATAACTATGGCTACACCTTC. Its translation: CASSSANNYGYTF.

The chain uses TRBV5-1 and TRBJ2-2; TRBD1 aligns across 7 bases. Germline V gives CDR1 SGHRS, CDR2 YFSETQ. The CDR3 contains 13 residues. J lost 6 bases, V lost 4 bases, and 3 bases had no gene match. The CDR3 loop is CASSTGDPGELFF. CDR3 bases: TGCGCCAGCAGCACAGGGGACCCCGGGGAGCTGTTTTTT.

Here the CDR3 reads CASSSGLGTEAFF. The DNA of the CDR3 is TGTGCCAGCAGTTCGGGGCTCGGCACTGAAGCTTTCTTT. The rearrangement joins TRBV6-6 to TRBJ1-1; D may be TRBD1 (5 bases). Trimming stripped 4 bases from V and 4 bases from J, with 10 bases between. Germline V lookup: CDR1 MNHNY, CDR2 SVGAGI (reference sequence). The length of the CDR3 is 13 residues.

The rearrangement joins TRBV6-5 to TRBJ1-5; 10 nucleotides line up with TRBD1. The CDR3 spans 16 residues. Looked up from germline, CDR1 is MNHEY and CDR2 is SVGAGI. V lost 4 bases and J lost 7; bases outside the gene matches: 10. The CDR3 DNA follows: TGTGCCAGCAGTTCGTCCGGGACAGGGGCATGGCAGCCCCAGCATTTT. Amino acids: CASSSSGTGAWQPQHF.

The V call is TRBV29-1, the J call TRBJ2-1, with 7 bases that match TRBD2. V shed 2 bases, J shed 8 bases, and the junction held 12 bases outside the gene matches. CDR3 length: 15 residues. CDR1 SQVTM and CDR2 ANQGSEA come from the germline V gene. CDR3 amino acids: CSVEKVGGPSDEQFF. DNA for the CDR3: TGCAGCGTTGAAAAGGTGGGAGGGCCTTCTGATGAGCAGTTCTTC.